The 5 T cell receptor beta chains listed next were all sequenced from one sample in a study of T cells expressing NK-cell markers. TCRdb reprocessed the 5' RACE reads and reports one entry per CDR3 protein, with no DNA. Its listing shows approximately 150,000 distinct CDR3 sequences. Sequencing was done on a sample of blood T cells: a sorted CD56 or NKG2C T cell subset, CD4+ or CD8+ T cells, or bulk PBMC T cells (not recorded which). All receptors come from a man between 18 and 35 years old in good health.

This sequence joins TRBV13 and TRBJ2-1; there is no DNA to check the TCRdb D call of TRBD2. Germline lookup yields CDR1 PRHDT and CDR2 FYEKMQ (reference sequence). This CDR3 comprises 15 residues. The chain's CDR3 is CASSFVGLGDREQFF.

V usage is TRBV27 and J usage is TRBJ1-5. Germline CDR1 is MNHEY and CDR2 is SMNVEV (reference sequence). The CDR3 has 15 residues. The chain's CDR3 is CASSLGGGSNQPQHF.

The chain couples TRBV12-3 or TRBV12-4 to TRBJ2-5; TCRdb names TRBD1, which stays unverified in the absence of DNA. The CDR3 spans 18 residues. CDR3 residues: CASSRSRDRGEGRETQYF.

The chain combines TRBV7-9 with TRBJ2-1; the TCRdb D gene call, TRBD2, has no DNA to confirm it. CDR1 SEHNR and CDR2 FQNEAQ come from the germline V gene (reference sequence). The CDR3 is made up of 14 amino acids. The chain's CDR3 is CASSSPGGLSEQFF.

The gene calls are TRBV6-5 and TRBJ1-2; TCRdb selects TRBD1, and the lack of DNA leaves this call unchecked. CDR3 length: 15 residues. Germline lookup yields CDR1 MNHEY and CDR2 SVGAGI. The CDR3 here is CASSRGQMYLGGYTF.